This TCR beta chain was captured in a study of T cell changes during pregnancy in multiple sclerosis (dated by TCRdb to between 2019 and 2020). About the study as a whole: The study looked at changes in the T cell repertoire across pregnancy in women with multiple sclerosis.

V is reduced by 4 bases and J by 4 bases, leaving a spacing of 10 bases between them. There are 13 amino acids in the CDR3, from cysteine to phenylalanine inclusive. Only the CDR3 part of the read is kept: 39 bases, read in frame from the first base. From a lookup of the germline V gene, CDR1 and CDR2 are SQVTM and ANQGSEA. About this clone: Which antigen it targets is not known. Base qualities are not recorded, but no much larger clone differs from it by a single base.

The library was obtained by the immunoSEQ multiplex PCR assay. TCRdb provides this immuneACCESS table in a form limited to in-frame rearrangements. Some clones are lacking; in checked studies, under half of them reflect an unresolved V gene, and why the rest are absent is not known. Within this sample are over 100,000 clones, with about 90% of them counted one time only. The ten biggest clones cover less than 2% of the sample. The TCR sequence derives from a female donor with multiple sclerosis, enrolled in a pregnancy study. Recombination joined TRBV29-1 with TRBJ1-4; TRBD1 is a weak D gene call, 5 bases matching. Sequences were derived from peripheral blood, sampled in the third trimester of pregnancy. The CDR3 protein: CSVGNRLNEKLFF. The nucleotide sequence reads as follows: TGCAGCGTTGGGAACAGGCTTAATGAAAAACTGTTTTTT.